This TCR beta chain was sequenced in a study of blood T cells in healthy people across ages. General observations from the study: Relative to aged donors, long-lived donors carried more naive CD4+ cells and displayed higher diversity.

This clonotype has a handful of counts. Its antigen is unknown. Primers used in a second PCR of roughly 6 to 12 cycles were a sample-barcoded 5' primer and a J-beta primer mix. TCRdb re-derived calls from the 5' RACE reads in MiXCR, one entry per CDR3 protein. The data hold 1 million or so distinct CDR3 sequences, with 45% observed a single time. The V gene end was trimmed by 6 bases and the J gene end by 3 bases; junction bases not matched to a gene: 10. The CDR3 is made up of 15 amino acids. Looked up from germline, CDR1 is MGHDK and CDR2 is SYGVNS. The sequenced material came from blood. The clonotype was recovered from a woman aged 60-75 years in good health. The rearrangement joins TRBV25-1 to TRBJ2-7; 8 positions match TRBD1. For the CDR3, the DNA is TGTGCCAGCAGACGAACCGGGACAGGATACTACGAGCAGTACTTC. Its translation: CASRRTGTGYYEQYF.